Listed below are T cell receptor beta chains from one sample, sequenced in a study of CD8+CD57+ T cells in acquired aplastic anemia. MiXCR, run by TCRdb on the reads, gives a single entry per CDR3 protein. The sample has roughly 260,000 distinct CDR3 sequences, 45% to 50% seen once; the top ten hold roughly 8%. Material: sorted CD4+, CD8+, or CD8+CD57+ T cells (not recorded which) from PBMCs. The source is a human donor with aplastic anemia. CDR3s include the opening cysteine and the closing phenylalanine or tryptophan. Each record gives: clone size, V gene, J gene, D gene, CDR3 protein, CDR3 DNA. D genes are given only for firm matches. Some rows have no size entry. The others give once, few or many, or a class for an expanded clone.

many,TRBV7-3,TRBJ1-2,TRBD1,CASSERQGRGYTF,TGTGCCAGCAGCGAAAGACAGGGACGCGGCTACACCTTC
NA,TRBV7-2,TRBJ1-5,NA,CASSLGLGAANSNQPQHF,TGTGCCAGCAGCTTAGGGTTAGGGGCGGCCAATAGCAATCAGCCCCAGCATTTT
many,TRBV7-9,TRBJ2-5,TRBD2,CASSLVGLAGGQETQYF,TGTGCCAGCAGCTTAGTAGGCCTAGCGGGAGGTCAAGAGACCCAGTACTTC
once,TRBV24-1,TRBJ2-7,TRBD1,CATSEGDRASYEQYF,TGTGCCACCAGTGAGGGGGACAGAGCCTCCTACGAGCAGTACTTC
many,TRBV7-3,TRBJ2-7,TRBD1,CASSPPPGQGTHSPYEQYF,TGTGCCAGCAGCCCCCCTCCGGGACAGGGGACGCACTCGCCCTACGAGCAGTACTTC
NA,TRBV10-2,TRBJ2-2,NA,CASSLSSVGGELFF,TGCGCCAGCAGTTTATCTAGCGTAGGCGGGGAGCTGTTTTTT
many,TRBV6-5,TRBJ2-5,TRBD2,CASSNRTSLLETQYF,TGTGCCAGCAGTAATAGGACTAGTCTCTTAGAGACCCAGTACTTC
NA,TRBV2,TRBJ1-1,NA,CASSGRTANTEAFF,TGTGCCAGCAGCGGCAGGACGGCGAACACTGAAGCTTTCTTT
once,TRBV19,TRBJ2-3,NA,CASSIPDPRNTQYF,TGTGCCAGTAGTATCCCGGACCCTCGAAATACGCAGTATTTT
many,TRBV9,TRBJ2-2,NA,CASSADGTGNTGELFF,TGTGCCAGCAGCGCCGACGGGACGGGGAACACCGGGGAGCTGTTTTTT
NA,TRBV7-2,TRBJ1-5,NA,CASSLMWDQPQHF,TGTGCCAGCAGCTTAATGTGGGATCAGCCCCAGCATTTT
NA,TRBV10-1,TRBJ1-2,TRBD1,CAISGTGTEIANYGYTF,TGTGCCATCAGTGGTACCGGGACAGAGATAGCTAACTATGGCTACACCTTC
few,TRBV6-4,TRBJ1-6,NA,CASSTGTNSPLHF,TGTGCCAGCAGCACCGGGACAAATTCACCCCTCCACTTT
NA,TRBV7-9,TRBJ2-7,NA,CASSFRVSYEQYF,TGTGCCAGCAGCTTTCGAGTCTCCTACGAGCAGTACTTC
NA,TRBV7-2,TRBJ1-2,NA,CASSSDRNHGYTF,TGTGCCAGCAGCTCCGACAGAAACCATGGCTACACCTTC
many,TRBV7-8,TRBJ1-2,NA,CASSAERRGDNYGYTF,TGTGCCAGCAGCGCAGAACGCCGGGGGGATAACTATGGCTACACCTTC
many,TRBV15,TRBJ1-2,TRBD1,CATRDRDLRGYTF,TGTGCCACCAGAGACAGGGATCTGAGGGGCTACACCTTC
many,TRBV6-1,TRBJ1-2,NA,CASSEGGAEYGYTF,TGTGCCAGCAGTGAAGGGGGCGCGGAGTATGGCTACACCTTC
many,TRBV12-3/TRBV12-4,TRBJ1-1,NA,CASTLDAYGRTEAFF,TGTGCCAGCACCTTAGATGCTTACGGGAGGACTGAAGCTTTCTTT
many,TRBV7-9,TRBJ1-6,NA,CASSLPADSPLHF,TGTGCCAGCAGCTTACCTGCGGATTCACCCCTCCACTTT
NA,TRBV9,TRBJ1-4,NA,CASSFGHRDEKLFF,TGTGCCAGCAGTTTCGGTCACAGGGATGAAAAACTGTTTTTT
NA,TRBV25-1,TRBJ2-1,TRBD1,CASSSSGTAKNLSYNEQFF,TGTGCCAGCAGTTCCTCCGGGACAGCCAAAAACCTCTCCTACAATGAGCAGTTCTTC
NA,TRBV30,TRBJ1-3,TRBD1,CAWSEGTGNTIYF,TGTGCCTGGAGTGAGGGGACAGGGAACACCATATATTTT
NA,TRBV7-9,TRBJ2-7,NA,CASSLAGGHTDEQYF,TGTGCCAGCAGCTTAGCCGGAGGGCACACGGACGAGCAGTACTTC
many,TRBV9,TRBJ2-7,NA,CASSVDQRATYEQYF,TGTGCCAGCAGCGTAGATCAACGGGCCACCTACGAGCAGTACTTC
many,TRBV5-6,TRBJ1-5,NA,CASSLWSYSNQPQHF,TGTGCCAGCAGCCTCTGGAGCTATAGCAATCAGCCCCAGCATTTT
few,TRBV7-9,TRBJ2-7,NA,CASSQAIGQRKYEQYF,TGCGCCAGCAGCCAAGCCATCGGACAGAGAAAATACGAGCAGTACTTC
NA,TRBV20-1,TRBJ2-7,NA,CSARAPGLSYEQYF,TGCAGTGCTAGAGCTCCGGGACTGAGCTACGAGCAGTACTTC
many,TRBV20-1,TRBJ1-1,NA,CSARDYEVRTEAFF,TGCAGTGCTAGAGATTATGAGGTGAGGACTGAAGCTTTCTTT
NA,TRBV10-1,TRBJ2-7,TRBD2,CVTSRTSVDGQYF,TGCGTCACATCTCGGACTAGCGTTGACGGGCAGTACTTC
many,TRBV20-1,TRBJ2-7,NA,CSARGIYEQYF,TGCAGTGCTAGAGGTATCTACGAGCAGTACTTC
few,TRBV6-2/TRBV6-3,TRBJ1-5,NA,CASSSTEIGNQPQHF,TGTGCCAGCAGTTCTACAGAAATAGGCAATCAGCCCCAGCATTTT
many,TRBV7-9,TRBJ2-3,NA,CASSLRQASTDTQYF,TGTGCCAGCAGCTTGAGGCAGGCGTCCACAGATACGCAGTATTTT
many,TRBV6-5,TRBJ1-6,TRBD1,CASTDGTGVGSPLHF,TGTGCCAGCACGGACGGTACAGGGGTTGGTTCACCCCTCCACTTT